This T cell receptor (beta chain) was captured in a study of blood T cell repertoires in COVID-19. The method was immunoSEQ multiplex PCR; TCRdb's version includes in-frame clones alone and lacks a portion of them. The sample shows some 200,000 clones, 65% to 90% of them seen only once. In germline, CDR1 is LGHDT, CDR2 YNNKEL (reference sequence). J was trimmed by 5 bases and V by 4 bases; bases with no gene match: 6. The CDR3 has 14 residues. This chain connects TRBV3-1 (or the pseudogene TRBV3-2) to TRBJ2-7; 9 nucleotides line up with TRBD1. Sample: peripheral blood. The receptor's source is a human donor in a cohort sampled during active COVID-19. The DNA for the CDR3 is TGTGCCAGCAGCCCCGGGACAGGGCTCGACGAGCAGTACTTC. Translated, it gives CASSPGTGLDEQYF.